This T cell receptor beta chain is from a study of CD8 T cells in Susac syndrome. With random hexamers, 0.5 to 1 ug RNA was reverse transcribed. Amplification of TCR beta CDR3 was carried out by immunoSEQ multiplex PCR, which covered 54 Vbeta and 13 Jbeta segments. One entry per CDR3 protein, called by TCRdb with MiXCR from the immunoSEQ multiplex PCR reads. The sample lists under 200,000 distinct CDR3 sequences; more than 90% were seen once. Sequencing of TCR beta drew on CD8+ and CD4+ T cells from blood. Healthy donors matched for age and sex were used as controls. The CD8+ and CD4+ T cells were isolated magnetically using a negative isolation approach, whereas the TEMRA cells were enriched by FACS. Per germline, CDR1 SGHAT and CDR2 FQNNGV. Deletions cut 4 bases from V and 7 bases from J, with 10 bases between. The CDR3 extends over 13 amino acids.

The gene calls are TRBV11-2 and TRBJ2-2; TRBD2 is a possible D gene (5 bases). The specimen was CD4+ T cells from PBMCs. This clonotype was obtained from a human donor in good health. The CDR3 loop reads CASSSLRDGELFF. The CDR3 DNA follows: TGTGCCAGCAGCTCCCTGAGGGACGGGGAGCTGTTTTTT. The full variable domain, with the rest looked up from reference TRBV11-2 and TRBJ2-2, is EAGVAQSPRYKIIEKRQSVAFWCNPISGHATLYWYQQILGQGPKLLIQFQNNGVVDDSQLPKDRFSAERLKGVDSTLKIQPAKLEDSAVYLCASSSLRDGELFFGEGSRLTVL.